This TCR beta chain comes out of a study of blood T cells in healthy people across ages. Overall study: T cells yielded about one barcoded beta molecule per two cells through template switching.

J was trimmed by 8 bases and V by 10 bases; bases with no gene match: 7. CDR1 and CDR2 (germline): SNHLY, FYNNEI. There are 13 residues in the CDR3. In this sample, this clonotype turned up many times. Its antigen is undetermined. Overall study results and limits: Estimated diversity that came from one million T cells was considered an underestimate.

It was with a sample-barcoded 5' primer and a J-beta primer mix that a second PCR of roughly 6 to 12 cycles was run. Through a template-switch adaptor with 12 random nucleotides, each cDNA molecule received a tag. TCRdb analysed the 5' RACE reads with MiXCR anew, one entry per CDR3 protein. The sample has about 680,000 distinct CDR3 sequences; 49% are singletons. Sequenced material: blood. This receptor was taken from a woman aged 60 to 75 in good health. The chain couples TRBV2 to TRBJ2-3, with 12 bases that match TRBD1. The CDR3 spells CAIGTGGGGTQYF. DNA for the CDR3: TGTGCCATTGGGACAGGGGGCGGTGGTACGCAGTATTTT.